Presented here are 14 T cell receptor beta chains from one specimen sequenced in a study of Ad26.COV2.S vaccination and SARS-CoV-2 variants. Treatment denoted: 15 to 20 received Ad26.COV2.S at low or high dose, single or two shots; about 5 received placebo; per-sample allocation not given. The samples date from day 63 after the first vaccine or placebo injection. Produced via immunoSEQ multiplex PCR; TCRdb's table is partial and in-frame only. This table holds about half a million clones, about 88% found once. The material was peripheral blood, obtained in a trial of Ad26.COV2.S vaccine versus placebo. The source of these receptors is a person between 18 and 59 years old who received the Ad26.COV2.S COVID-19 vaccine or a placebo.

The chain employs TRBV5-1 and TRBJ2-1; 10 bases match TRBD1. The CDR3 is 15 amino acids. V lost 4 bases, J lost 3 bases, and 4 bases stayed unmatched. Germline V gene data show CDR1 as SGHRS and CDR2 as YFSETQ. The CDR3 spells CASSPRTGGYNEQFF. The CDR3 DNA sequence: TGCGCCAGCAGCCCCCGGACAGGGGGCTACAATGAGCAGTTCTTC. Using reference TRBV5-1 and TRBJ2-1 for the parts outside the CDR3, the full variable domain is KAGVTQTPRYLIKTRGQQVTLSCSPISGHRSVSWYQQTPGQGLQFLFEYFSETQRNKGNFPGRFSGRQFSNSRSEMNVSTLELGDSALYLCASSPRTGGYNEQFFGPGTRLTVL.

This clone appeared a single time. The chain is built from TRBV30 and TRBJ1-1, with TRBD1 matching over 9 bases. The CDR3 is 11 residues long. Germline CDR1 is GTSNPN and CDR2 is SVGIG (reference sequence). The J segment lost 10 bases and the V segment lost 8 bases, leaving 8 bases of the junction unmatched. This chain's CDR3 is CARTQGAGAFF. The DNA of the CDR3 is TGTGCCAGAACACAGGGGGCCGGAGCTTTCTTT. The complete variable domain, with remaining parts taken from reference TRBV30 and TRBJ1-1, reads SQTIHQWPATLVQPVGSPLSLECTVEGTSNPNLYWYRQAAGRGLQLLFYSVGIGQISSEVPQNLSASRPQDRQFILSSKKLLLSDSGFYLCARTQGAGAFFGQGTRLTVV.

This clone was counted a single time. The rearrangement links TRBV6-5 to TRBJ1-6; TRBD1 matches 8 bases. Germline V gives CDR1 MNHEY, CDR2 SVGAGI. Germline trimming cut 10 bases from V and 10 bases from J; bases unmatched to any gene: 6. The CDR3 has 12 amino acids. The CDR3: CATFSGGSPLHF. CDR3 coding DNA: TGTGCCACCTTCTCAGGGGGCTCACCCCTCCACTTT.

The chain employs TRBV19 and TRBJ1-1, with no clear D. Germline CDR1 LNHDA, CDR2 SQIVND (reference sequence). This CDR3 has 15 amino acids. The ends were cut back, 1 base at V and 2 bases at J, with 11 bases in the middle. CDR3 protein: CASSIGEWGNTEAFF. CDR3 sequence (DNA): TGTGCCAGTAGTATAGGAGAGTGGGGTAACACTGAAGCTTTCTTT.

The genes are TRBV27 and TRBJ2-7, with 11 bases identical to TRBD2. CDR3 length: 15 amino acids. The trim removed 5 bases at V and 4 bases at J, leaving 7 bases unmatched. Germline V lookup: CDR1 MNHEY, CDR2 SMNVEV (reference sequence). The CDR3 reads CASSVATSGTYEQYF. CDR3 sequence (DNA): TGTGCCAGCAGTGTAGCGACTAGCGGGACTTACGAGCAGTACTTC.

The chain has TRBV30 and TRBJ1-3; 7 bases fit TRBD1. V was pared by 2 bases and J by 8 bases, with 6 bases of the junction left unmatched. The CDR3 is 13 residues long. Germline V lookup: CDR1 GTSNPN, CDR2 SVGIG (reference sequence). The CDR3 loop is CAWSRQGGDTIYF. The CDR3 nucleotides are TGTGCCTGGAGTAGACAGGGTGGGGACACCATATATTTT.

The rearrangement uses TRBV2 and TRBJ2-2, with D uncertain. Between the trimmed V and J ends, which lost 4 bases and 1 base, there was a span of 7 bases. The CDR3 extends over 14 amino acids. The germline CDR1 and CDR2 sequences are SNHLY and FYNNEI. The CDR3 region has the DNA TGTGCCAGCAGTGTGGAACAGAACACCGGGGAGCTGTTTTTT. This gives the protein CASSVEQNTGELFF.

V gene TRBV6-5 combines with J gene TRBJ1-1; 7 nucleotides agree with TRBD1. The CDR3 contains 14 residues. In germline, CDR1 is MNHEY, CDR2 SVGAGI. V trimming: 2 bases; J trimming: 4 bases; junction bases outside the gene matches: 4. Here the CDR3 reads CASSYEGAGTEAFF. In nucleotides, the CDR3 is TGTGCCAGCAGTTACGAGGGGGCCGGCACTGAAGCTTTCTTT.

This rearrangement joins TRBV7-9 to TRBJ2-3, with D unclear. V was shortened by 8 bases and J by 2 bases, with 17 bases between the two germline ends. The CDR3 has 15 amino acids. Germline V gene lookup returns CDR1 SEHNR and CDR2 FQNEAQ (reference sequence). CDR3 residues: CASLAANINTDTQYF. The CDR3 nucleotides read TGTGCCAGCTTGGCAGCTAATATAAACACAGATACGCAGTATTTT.

This CDR3 is CASSPRMGYEQYF. The CDR3 DNA reads TGTGCCAGCAGCCCCAGGATGGGCTACGAGCAGTACTTC. This sequence joins TRBV3-1 (or the pseudogene TRBV3-2) and TRBJ2-7; D gene uncertain. The CDR3 runs 13 residues. Trimming removed 4 bases from V and 3 bases from J, with 10 bases in between. Per germline, CDR1 LGHDT and CDR2 YNNKEL (reference sequence).

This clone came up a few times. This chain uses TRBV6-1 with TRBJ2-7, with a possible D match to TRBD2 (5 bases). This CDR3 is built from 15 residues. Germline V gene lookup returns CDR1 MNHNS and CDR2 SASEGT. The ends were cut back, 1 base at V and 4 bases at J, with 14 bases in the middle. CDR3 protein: CASSEESASSYEQYF. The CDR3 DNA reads TGTGCCAGCAGTGAAGAGTCGGCTAGCTCGTACGAGCAGTACTTC.

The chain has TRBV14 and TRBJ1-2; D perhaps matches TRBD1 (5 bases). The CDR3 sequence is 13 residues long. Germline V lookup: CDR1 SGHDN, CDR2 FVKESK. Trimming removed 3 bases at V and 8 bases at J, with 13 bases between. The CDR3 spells CASSQSRGYGYTF. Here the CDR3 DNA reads TGTGCCAGCAGCCAGTCGAGGGGTTACGGCTACACCTTC.

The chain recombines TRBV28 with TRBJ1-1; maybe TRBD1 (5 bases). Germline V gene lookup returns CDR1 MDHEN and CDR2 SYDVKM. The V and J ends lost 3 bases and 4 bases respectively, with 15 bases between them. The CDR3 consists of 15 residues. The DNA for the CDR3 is TGTGCCAGCAGTTTGGGACCGGGGTCAGGCACTGAAGCTTTCTTT. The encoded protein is CASSLGPGSGTEAFF.

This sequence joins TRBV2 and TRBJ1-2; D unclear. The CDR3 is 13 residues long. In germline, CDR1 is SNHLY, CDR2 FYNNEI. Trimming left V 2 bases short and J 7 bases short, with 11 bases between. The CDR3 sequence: CASSEWAGSGYTF. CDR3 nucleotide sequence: TGTGCCAGCAGTGAATGGGCGGGATCTGGCTACACCTTC.